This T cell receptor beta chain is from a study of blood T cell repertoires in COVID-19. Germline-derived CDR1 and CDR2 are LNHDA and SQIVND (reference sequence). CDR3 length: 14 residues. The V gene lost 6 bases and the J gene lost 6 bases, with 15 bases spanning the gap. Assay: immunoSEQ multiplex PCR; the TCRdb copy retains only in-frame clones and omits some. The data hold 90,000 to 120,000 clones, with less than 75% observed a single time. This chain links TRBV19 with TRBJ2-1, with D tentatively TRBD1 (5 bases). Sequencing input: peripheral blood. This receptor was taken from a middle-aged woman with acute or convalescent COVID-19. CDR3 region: CASRQTVRSNEQFF. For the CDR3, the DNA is TGTGCCAGTAGACAGACAGTCAGGAGCAATGAGCAGTTCTTC.